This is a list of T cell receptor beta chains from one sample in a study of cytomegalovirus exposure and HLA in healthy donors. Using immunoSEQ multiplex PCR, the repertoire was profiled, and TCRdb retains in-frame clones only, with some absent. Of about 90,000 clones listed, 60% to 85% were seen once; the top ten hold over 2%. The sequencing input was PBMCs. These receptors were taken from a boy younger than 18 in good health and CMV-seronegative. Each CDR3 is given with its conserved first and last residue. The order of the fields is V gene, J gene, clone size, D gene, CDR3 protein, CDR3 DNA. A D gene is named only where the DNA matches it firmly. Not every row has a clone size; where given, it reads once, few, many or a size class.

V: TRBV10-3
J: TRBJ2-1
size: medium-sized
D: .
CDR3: CAISAEGNEQFF
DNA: TGTGCCATCAGTGCGGAGGGGAATGAGCAGTTCTTC

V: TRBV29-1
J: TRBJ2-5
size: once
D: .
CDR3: CSVESIETQYF
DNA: TGCAGCGTTGAGTCAATAGAGACCCAGTACTTC

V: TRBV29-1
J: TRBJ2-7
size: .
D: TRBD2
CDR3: CSVESPGLAGVPSYEQYF
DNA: TGCAGCGTTGAATCCCCGGGACTAGCGGGAGTTCCATCCTACGAGCAGTACTTC

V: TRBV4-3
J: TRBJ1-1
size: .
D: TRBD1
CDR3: CASSLGGADTEAFF
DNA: TGCGCCAGCAGCCTAGGGGGCGCGGACACTGAAGCTTTCTTT

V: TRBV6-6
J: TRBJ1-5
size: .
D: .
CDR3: CASNPSPGFEQPQHF
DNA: TGTGCCAGCAACCCCTCTCCAGGGTTCGAACAGCCCCAGCATTTT

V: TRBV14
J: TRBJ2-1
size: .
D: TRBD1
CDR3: CASSRRDRDGNEQFF
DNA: TGTGCCAGCAGCCGACGGGACAGGGATGGCAATGAGCAGTTCTTC

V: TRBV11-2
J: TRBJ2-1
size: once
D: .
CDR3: CASSRESYNEQFF
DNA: TGTGCCAGCAGCCGGGAGTCCTACAATGAGCAGTTCTTC

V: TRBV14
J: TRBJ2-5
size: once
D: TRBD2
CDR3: CASSQGPGTSSRETQYF
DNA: TGTGCCAGCAGCCAAGGACCCGGGACTAGCTCACGAGAGACCCAGTACTTC

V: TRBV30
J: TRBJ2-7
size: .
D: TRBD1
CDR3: CAGSRDRGYEQYF
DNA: TGTGCCGGATCCCGGGACAGGGGATACGAGCAGTACTTC

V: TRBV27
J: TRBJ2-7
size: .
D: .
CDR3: CASSLPSEEQYF
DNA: TGTGCCAGCAGTCTCCCATCTGAGGAGCAGTACTTC

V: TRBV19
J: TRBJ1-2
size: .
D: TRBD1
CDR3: CASSPGQVYGYTF
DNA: TGTGCCAGTAGCCCGGGACAGGTCTATGGCTACACCTTC

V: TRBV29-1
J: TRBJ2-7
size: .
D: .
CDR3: CSVDMPGVNEQYF
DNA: TGCAGCGTTGATATGCCAGGGGTAAACGAGCAGTACTTC

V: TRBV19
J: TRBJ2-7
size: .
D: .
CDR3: CASSIRTAYEQYF
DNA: TGTGCCAGTAGTATCCGGACAGCGTACGAGCAGTACTTC

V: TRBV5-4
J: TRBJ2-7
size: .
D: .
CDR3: CASSLAGNYEQYF
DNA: TGTGCCAGCAGCTTGGCAGGGAACTACGAGCAGTACTTC

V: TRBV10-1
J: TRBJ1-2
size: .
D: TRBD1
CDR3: CASSSDRASSNYGYTF
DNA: TGCGCCAGCAGTTCGGACAGGGCGTCATCTAACTATGGCTACACCTTC

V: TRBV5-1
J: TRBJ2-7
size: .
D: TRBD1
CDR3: CASSFPGGNSYEQYF
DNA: TGCGCCAGCAGCTTTCCAGGGGGCAACTCCTACGAGCAGTACTTC

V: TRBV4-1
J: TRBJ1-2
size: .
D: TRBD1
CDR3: CASSQPGQGAGGYTF
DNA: TGCGCCAGCAGCCAGCCGGGACAGGGGGCGGGTGGCTACACCTTC

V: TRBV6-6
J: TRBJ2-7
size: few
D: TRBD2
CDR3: CASSREVEQYF
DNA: TGTGCCAGCTCACGGGAGGTGGAGCAGTACTTC

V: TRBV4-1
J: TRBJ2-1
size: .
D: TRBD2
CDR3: CASSQEGGASGGAGNEQFF
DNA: TGCGCCAGCAGCCAAGAAGGAGGGGCAAGCGGGGGGGCGGGGAATGAGCAGTTCTTC

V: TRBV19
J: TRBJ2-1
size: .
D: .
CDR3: CASRDWSGNEQFF
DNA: TGTGCCAGTAGGGATTGGAGCGGTAATGAGCAGTTCTTC

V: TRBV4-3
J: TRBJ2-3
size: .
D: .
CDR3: CASSQDRDTQYF
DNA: TGCGCCAGCAGCCAAGATCGAGATACGCAGTATTTT

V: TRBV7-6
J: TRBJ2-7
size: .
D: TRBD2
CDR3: CASRQLAGNSYEQYF
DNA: TGTGCCAGCAGACAACTAGCGGGAAACTCCTACGAGCAGTACTTC

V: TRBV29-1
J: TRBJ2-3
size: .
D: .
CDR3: CSVLTGFADTQYF
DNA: TGCAGCGTGCTGACAGGTTTCGCAGATACGCAGTATTTT

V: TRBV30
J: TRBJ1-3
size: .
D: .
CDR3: CAWTNGNTIYF
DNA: TGTGCCTGGACTAATGGAAACACCATATATTTT

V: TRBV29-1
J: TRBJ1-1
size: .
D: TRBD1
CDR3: CSVETPGGLPEAFF
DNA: TGCAGCGTTGAAACCCCAGGGGGCTTACCTGAAGCTTTCTTT

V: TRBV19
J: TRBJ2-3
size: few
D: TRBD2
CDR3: CASSSGMADTQYF
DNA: TGTGCCAGTTCGAGCGGGATGGCAGATACGCAGTATTTT

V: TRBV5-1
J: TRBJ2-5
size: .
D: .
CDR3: CASSLAPSPGETQYF
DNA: TGCGCCAGCAGCTTGGCCCCTAGCCCGGGAGAGACCCAGTACTTC

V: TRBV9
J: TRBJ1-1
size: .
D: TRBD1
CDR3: CASSTGQGANTEAFF
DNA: TGTGCCAGCAGCACGGGACAGGGAGCGAACACTGAAGCTTTCTTT

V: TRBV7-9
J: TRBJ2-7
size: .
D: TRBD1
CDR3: CASSRHRDREKVEQYF
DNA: TGTGCCAGCAGCAGACATAGGGACAGGGAGAAAGTTGAGCAGTACTTC

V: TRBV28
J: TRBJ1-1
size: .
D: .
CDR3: CASRVAGPTNTEAFF
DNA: TGTGCCAGCAGAGTCGCGGGACCTACGAACACTGAAGCTTTCTTT

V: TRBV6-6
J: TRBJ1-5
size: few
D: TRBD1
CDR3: CASNLTGGQPQHF
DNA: TGTGCCAGCAACCTGACAGGGGGCCAGCCCCAGCATTTT

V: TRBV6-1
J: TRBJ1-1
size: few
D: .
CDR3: CASRTVGANTEAFF
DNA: TGTGCCAGCAGAACAGTGGGGGCGAACACTGAAGCTTTCTTT

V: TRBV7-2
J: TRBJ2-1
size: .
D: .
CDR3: CASSFGPNNEQFF
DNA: TGTGCCAGCAGCTTTGGTCCTAACAATGAGCAGTTCTTC

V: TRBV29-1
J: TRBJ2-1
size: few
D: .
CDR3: CSVPDNLNRNEQFF
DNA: TGCAGCGTCCCCGACAACCTCAATAGAAATGAGCAGTTCTTC

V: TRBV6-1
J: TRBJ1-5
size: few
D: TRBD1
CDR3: CASRVRTGANQPQHF
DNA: TGTGCCAGCAGGGTCCGGACAGGAGCAAATCAGCCCCAGCATTTT

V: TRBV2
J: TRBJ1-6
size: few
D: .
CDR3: CATSSLERNSPLHF
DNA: TGTGCCACCTCCTCGCTGGAGAGAAATTCACCCCTCCACTTT

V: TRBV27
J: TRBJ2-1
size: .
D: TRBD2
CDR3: CASSLMREPNEQFF
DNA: TGTGCCAGCAGTTTGATGCGGGAGCCTAATGAGCAGTTCTTC

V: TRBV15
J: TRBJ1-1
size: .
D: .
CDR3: CATSRDAVRNTEAFF
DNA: TGTGCCACCAGCAGAGACGCGGTGAGGAACACTGAAGCTTTCTTT

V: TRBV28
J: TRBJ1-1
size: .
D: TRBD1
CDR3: CASRLGTGLATEAFF
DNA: TGTGCCAGCAGACTCGGGACAGGCCTAGCCACTGAAGCTTTCTTT

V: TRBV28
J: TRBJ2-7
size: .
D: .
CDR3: CASSLTGDFYEQYF
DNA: TGTGCCAGCAGTCTAACAGGGGACTTCTACGAGCAGTACTTC

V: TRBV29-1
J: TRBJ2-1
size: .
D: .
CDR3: CSAGDRAGGFDEQFF
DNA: TGCAGCGCGGGGGATAGAGCGGGTGGTTTTGATGAGCAGTTCTTC

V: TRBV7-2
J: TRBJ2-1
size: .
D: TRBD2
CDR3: CASGTSGVRDEQFF
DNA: TGTGCCAGCGGAACTAGCGGCGTCCGGGATGAGCAGTTCTTC

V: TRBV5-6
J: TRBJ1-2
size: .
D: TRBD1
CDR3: CASSLEFKGTGQGYTF
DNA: TGTGCCAGCAGCTTGGAGTTTAAAGGGACAGGGCAAGGCTACACCTTC

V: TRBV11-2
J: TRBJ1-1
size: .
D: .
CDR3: CASSRSPTQENTEAFF
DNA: TGTGCCAGCAGCCGCTCCCCCACACAGGAGAACACTGAAGCTTTCTTT

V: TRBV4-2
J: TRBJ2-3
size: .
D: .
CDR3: CASSQGLAVGTDTQYF
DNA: TGTGCCAGCAGCCAGGGACTCGCTGTGGGCACAGATACGCAGTATTTT

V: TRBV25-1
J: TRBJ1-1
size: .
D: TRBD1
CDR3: CASSENRGLNTEAFF
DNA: TGTGCCAGCAGTGAAAACAGGGGATTGAACACTGAAGCTTTCTTT